Detailed here is one TCR beta chain. Antigen: not known. The source of the sample is a study of T-cell memory formation after mild COVID-19. General observations from the study: In second-wave clones peaking day 37, SARS-CoV-2 specificity remained unconfirmed. From day 15 to 85, contracting clones were balanced between CD4 and CD8, whereas later expanders leaned toward CD4+.

TCRdb re-called the 5' RACE reads through MiXCR, storing one row per CDR3 protein. The top ten clones hold 12% of a sample with about 470,000 distinct CDR3 sequences, about 20% of them seen once. CDR1 and CDR2 (germline): SGHTA, FQGNSA. This CDR3 contains 16 residues. Trimming at V came to 7 bases and at J to 5 bases, leaving 13 bases not matched to a gene. The chain recombines TRBV7-2 with TRBJ2-5, with 10 positions matching TRBD1. This receptor was identified in an adult woman who had mild COVID-19 (a few samples of this study predate the infection). Cell type and time point are not known. Sequenced sample: PBMCs or a T cell subset sorted from them (not recorded which). The CDR3 is CASTSDRGRFWETQYF. The DNA for the CDR3 is TGTGCCAGCACCTCTGACAGGGGGCGGTTTTGGGAGACCCAGTACTTC. The full variable domain, with the rest looked up from reference TRBV7-2 and TRBJ2-5, is GAGVSQSPSNKVTEKGKDVELRCDPISGHTALYWYRQSLGQGLEFLIYFQGNSAPDKSGLPSDRFSAERTGGSVSTLTIQRTQQEDSAVYLCASTSDRGRFWETQYFGPGTRLLVL.